This TCR beta chain derives from a study of blood T cell repertoires in COVID-19. Across the whole study: Sources were T cells, B-cell-depleted T cells, or PBMCs; the material itself was cDNA or gDNA.

The CDR3 spans 15 residues. The V gene's germline CDR1 is LNHDA and CDR2 SQIVND (reference sequence). V was clipped by 4 bases and J by 3 bases, with 13 bases between them. This table comes from immunoSEQ multiplex PCR, and its TCRdb copy is limited to in-frame clones, with some not included. Of roughly 200,000 clones in the sample, about 88% were seen once. The study recruited people aged roughly 18 to 100 years across about two dozen US areas. The chain combines TRBV19 with TRBJ2-1, with TRBD2 as a possible D gene (5 bases). Material for sequencing was PBMCs or T cells enriched from blood (not recorded which). The receptor comes from a woman aged 25 to 45 who had recovered from COVID-19. As DNA, the CDR3 is TGTGCCAGTAGTAAACCCCGGGAAATCTACAATGAGCAGTTCTTC. Residues: CASSKPREIYNEQFF.